Listed below are T cell receptor beta chains from one sample, sequenced in a study of long-term antiretroviral therapy in people with HIV. TCRdb keeps only in-frame clones here, not all; method: immunoSEQ multiplex PCR. Of approximately 15,000 clones in the sample, around 83% were seen once. The material sequenced was unsorted PBMCs, taken just before starting antiretroviral therapy. The receptors were sampled from a man in his forties with HIV. CDR3s include the opening cysteine and the closing phenylalanine or tryptophan. A D gene is named only where the DNA matches it firmly. For some rows the clone size is stated as once, few or many, or as a class when expanded; others skip it.

CDR3aa,CDR3nt,d_gene,j_gene,v_gene,abundance
CASSPGTGEAYEQYF,TGTGCCAGCAGCCCAGGGACAGGGGAGGCCTACGAGCAGTACTTC,TRBD1,TRBJ2-7,TRBV7-7,-
CASSELGQRGFGYGYTF,TGTGCCAGCAGCGAACTGGGACAGAGGGGGTTTGGCTATGGCTACACCTTC,TRBD1,TRBJ1-2,TRBV27,-
CASSLALFGTEAFF,TGTGCCAGCAGCTTGGCACTATTCGGCACTGAAGCTTTCTTT,-,TRBJ1-1,TRBV5-5,-
CSVDWQGGSTDTQYF,TGCAGCGTTGATTGGCAGGGGGGTAGCACAGATACGCAGTATTTT,-,TRBJ2-3,TRBV29-1,-
CASSYGQNTEAFF,TGTGCCAGCAGCTATGGACAGAACACTGAAGCTTTCTTT,-,TRBJ1-1,TRBV7-3,-
CASSPNTGELFF,TGTGCCAGCAGCCCGAACACCGGGGAGCTGTTTTTT,-,TRBJ2-2,TRBV5-5,-
CASSPKTGTGSYEQYF,TGTGCCAGCTCACCTAAGACCGGGACAGGGTCCTACGAGCAGTACTTC,TRBD1,TRBJ2-7,TRBV18,-
CASSLVQIIDEQYF,TGTGCCAGCAGCTTGGTACAGATCATTGACGAGCAGTACTTC,-,TRBJ2-7,TRBV5-5,-
CASRRQGKAQPQHF,TGTGCCAGCAGAAGACAGGGTAAAGCTCAGCCCCAGCATTTT,TRBD1,TRBJ1-5,TRBV6-5,-
CASSLGQGFNQPQHF,TGTGCCAGCAGCCTAGGACAGGGCTTCAATCAGCCCCAGCATTTT,TRBD1,TRBJ1-5,TRBV5-6,-
CASSPPDRLNTEAFF,TGTGCCAGCTCACCACCGGACAGGTTGAACACTGAAGCTTTCTTT,TRBD1,TRBJ1-1,TRBV18,-
CASSVAGGSGGELFF,TGTGCCAGCAGCGTCGCGGGGGGGTCTGGCGGGGAGCTGTTTTTT,TRBD2,TRBJ2-2,TRBV9,-
CASTQGWGYTF,TGTGCCAGCACCCAAGGGTGGGGCTACACCTTC,-,TRBJ1-2,TRBV28,-
CASSDVQGAVGYTF,TGTGCCAGCAGTGACGTACAGGGGGCGGTTGGCTACACCTTC,TRBD1,TRBJ1-2,TRBV6-1,-
CATSLGRFSNQPQHF,TGTGCCACCAGCTTAGGAAGGTTTTCAAATCAGCCCCAGCATTTT,-,TRBJ1-5,TRBV15,-
CASSRGQGDFLSTDTQYF,TGCGCCAGCAGCCGAGGACAGGGAGATTTTCTTAGCACAGATACGCAGTATTTT,TRBD1,TRBJ2-3,TRBV5-1,once
CASSEGTGKTKNIQYF,TGTGCCAGCAGCGAAGGGACAGGGAAAACCAAAAACATTCAGTACTTC,TRBD1,TRBJ2-4,TRBV13,once
CAISEDGTGRPPQHF,TGTGCCATCAGTGAGGACGGGACAGGACGGCCGCCCCAGCATTTT,TRBD1,TRBJ1-5,TRBV10-3,few
CASSRKADTEAFF,TGTGCCAGTAGTAGGAAGGCGGACACTGAAGCTTTCTTT,-,TRBJ1-1,TRBV19,-
CASKFGPTNTGELFF,TGTGCCAGCAAATTCGGACCGACGAACACCGGGGAGCTGTTTTTT,-,TRBJ2-2,TRBV2,-
CASSPEAGGNTGELFF,TGTGCCAGCAGCCCCGAGGCAGGGGGGAACACCGGGGAGCTGTTTTTT,TRBD1,TRBJ2-2,TRBV5-8,large
CASSQGYGNYEQYF,TGTGCCAGCAGCCAAGGGTACGGGAACTACGAGCAGTACTTC,-,TRBJ2-7,TRBV14,-
CASSLIVRNTEAFF,TGTGCCAGCAGCTTAATCGTTCGGAACACTGAAGCTTTCTTT,-,TRBJ1-1,TRBV11-2,-
CAWSVPRPSTGEQYF,TGTGCCTGGAGTGTACCAAGGCCCTCTACGGGCGAGCAGTACTTC,-,TRBJ2-7,TRBV30,-
CARRGQGYGYTF,TGTGCCAGGCGGGGACAGGGCTATGGCTACACCTTC,TRBD1,TRBJ1-2,TRBV2,once
CASRTGTGVYEQYF,TGCGCCAGCAGGACCGGGACAGGGGTCTACGAGCAGTACTTC,TRBD1,TRBJ2-7,TRBV5-1,-
CARGGSGSYEQYF,TGTGCCAGGGGGGGGTCTGGGTCCTACGAGCAGTACTTC,TRBD2,TRBJ2-7,TRBV25-1,-
CASRPPTGQLEAFF,TGTGCCAGCAGACCCCCCACCGGGCAGCTTGAAGCTTTCTTT,-,TRBJ1-1,TRBV6-6,-
CASSYFQGPGELFF,TGTGCCAGCAGTTACTTTCAGGGACCCGGGGAGCTGTTTTTT,-,TRBJ2-2,TRBV6-6,-
CASSLGENTEAFF,TGTGCCAGCAGTTTGGGGGAGAACACTGAAGCTTTCTTT,-,TRBJ1-1,TRBV27,-
CASSPNPDRRSYEQYF,TGTGCCAGCAGCCCAAATCCTGACAGGAGAAGCTACGAGCAGTACTTC,-,TRBJ2-7,TRBV7-8,-
CASSPLLAGVEQFF,TGTGCCAGCAGCCCACTACTAGCGGGAGTTGAGCAGTTCTTC,TRBD2,TRBJ2-1,TRBV14,-
CASSGLTSEPIHSYNEQFF,TGTGCCAGCAGTGGATTGACTAGCGAACCAATACACTCCTACAATGAGCAGTTCTTC,TRBD2,TRBJ2-1,TRBV2,-
CASSSPPRGREKLFF,TGTGCCAGCAGCTCCCCCCCCAGGGGCCGGGAAAAACTGTTTTTT,-,TRBJ1-4,TRBV5-6,-
CASSIRDGSGEQYF,TGTGCCAGCAGCATCCGGGACGGCTCAGGCGAGCAGTACTTC,-,TRBJ2-7,TRBV7-3,-
CASRSGGSGANVLTF,TGTGCCAGTAGATCAGGGGGCTCTGGGGCCAACGTCCTGACTTTC,TRBD1,TRBJ2-6,TRBV19,-
CASSEGVRKLFF,TGTGCCAGCAGTGAAGGGGTACGAAAACTGTTTTTT,-,TRBJ1-4,TRBV2,once
CASSLAATGGTDTQYF,TGCGCCAGCAGCTTGGCCGCGACAGGGGGCACAGATACGCAGTATTTT,TRBD1,TRBJ2-3,TRBV5-1,-
CASSFNTGELFF,TGTGCCAGCAGCTTCAACACCGGGGAGCTGTTTTTT,-,TRBJ2-2,TRBV7-9,-
CASSFSAGTSNTEAFF,TGTGCCAGCAGTTTTTCCGCCGGGACATCGAACACTGAAGCTTTCTTT,-,TRBJ1-1,TRBV6-5,-
CATRSEGQSNQPQHF,TGTGCCACTCGCTCGGAGGGACAGAGCAATCAGCCCCAGCATTTT,TRBD1,TRBJ1-5,TRBV2,-
CASSLRSGNTIYF,TGTGCCAGCAGTTTGCGTTCTGGAAACACCATATATTTT,-,TRBJ1-3,TRBV27,-